Presented here are 32 T cell receptor beta chains from one specimen sequenced in a study of cytomegalovirus exposure and HLA in healthy donors. PCR involved 60 Vbeta and 13 Jbeta primers. Method: immunoSEQ multiplex PCR; TCRdb's copy keeps in-frame clones and lacks some. The repertoire includes about 85,000 clones, about four fifths of them detected once, and about 34% sits in the top ten. The sequenced material came from PBMCs. The source is a man in his fifties or sixties in good health and CMV-seropositive.

V usage is TRBV7-9 and J usage is TRBJ2-5, with 11 positions matching TRBD1. The CDR3 contains 17 residues. Looked up from germline, CDR1 is SEHNR and CDR2 is FQNEAQ (reference sequence). J was trimmed by 1 base and V by 3 bases; bases with no gene match: 7. The CDR3 DNA reads TGTGCCAGCAGCTTCAACGTCGGGACAGGGGGCCAAGAGACCCAGTACTTC. The encoded protein is CASSFNVGTGGQETQYF.

This clone was counted only a few times. V usage is TRBV9 and J usage is TRBJ2-1; 10 bases match TRBD2. Germline V gene data show CDR1 as SGDLS and CDR2 as YYNGEE. Trimming took 4 bases from V and 6 from J; bases not matched to a gene: 10. The CDR3 sequence is 16 residues long. CDR3 DNA sequence: TGTGCCAGCAGCTCTCACCTAGCGGGAGCGACCAATGAGCAGTTCTTC. Amino acids: CASSSHLAGATNEQFF.

The gene calls are TRBV11-2 and TRBJ2-2; 13 bases fit TRBD2. CDR1 SGHAT and CDR2 FQNNGV come from the germline V gene. This CDR3 is 19 amino acids long. Trimming removed 1 base from V and 5 bases from J; junction bases left unmatched: 10. CDR3 in amino acids: CASSLGPGLAGAGTGELFF. CDR3 coding DNA: TGTGCCAGCAGCTTAGGGCCCGGACTAGCGGGAGCGGGGACCGGGGAGCTGTTTTTT.

Turning to this clone: Other nucleotide sequences in the sample specify the same CDR3. The chain couples TRBV27 to TRBJ1-2; TRBD1 agrees at 7 bases. V shed 3 bases, J shed 5 bases, and the junction held 6 bases outside the gene matches. Germline lookup yields CDR1 MNHEY and CDR2 SMNVEV (reference sequence). The CDR3 sequence is 14 residues long. CDR3 DNA: TGTGCCAGCAGTTTGGGGGGACAGACATATGGCTACACCTTC. Its translation: CASSLGGQTYGYTF.

The gene calls are TRBV18 and TRBJ1-3, with D possibly matching TRBD1 (5 bases). Germline V CDR1 and CDR2: KGHSH, LQKENI. This CDR3 spans 15 amino acids. Trimming left V 3 bases short and J 3 bases short, with 12 bases between. The CDR3 loop reads CASSPGRGGGNTIYF. The CDR3 bases are TGTGCCAGCTCACCCGGGAGGGGTGGTGGAAACACCATATATTTT.

The rearrangement uses TRBV29-1 and TRBJ2-5; D perhaps matches TRBD1 (6 bases). Between the trimmed V and J ends, which lost 5 bases and 0 bases, there was a span of 10 bases. The CDR3 has 13 amino acids. Germline values: CDR1 SQVTM, CDR2 ANQGSEA. CDR3 sequence reads: CSVRTANQETQYF. In nucleotides, the CDR3 is TGCAGCGTTAGGACAGCGAACCAAGAGACCCAGTACTTC.

V and J are TRBV10-2 and TRBJ2-7, with 8 bases matching TRBD1. This CDR3 has 14 amino acids. In germline, CDR1 is WSHSY, CDR2 SAAADI. The V segment lost 7 bases and the J segment 3 bases; nucleotides outside the gene matches: 8. The CDR3 DNA sequence: TGCGCCAGCACAAAGCCGGGACAGGACTACGAGCAGTACTTC. Protein sequence: CASTKPGQDYEQYF.

The chain links TRBV11-2 to TRBJ1-2, with D possibly being TRBD1 (6 bases). Germline CDR1 is SGHAT and CDR2 is FQNNGV. Deletions cut 0 bases from V and 8 bases from J, with 13 bases between. The CDR3 has 14 amino acids. The CDR3 DNA reads as TGTGCCAGCAGCTTAGATTTCTGGGGGCAAGGCTACACCTTC. Amino acid sequence: CASSLDFWGQGYTF.

This chain uses TRBV7-2 with TRBJ1-2; possible D gene TRBD1, 5 bases. This CDR3 is built from 14 residues. Germline CDR1 is SGHTA and CDR2 is FQGNSA. The V and J ends lost 1 base and 4 bases respectively, with 10 bases between them. This chain's CDR3 is CASSLGQGGYGYTF. CDR3 DNA sequence: TGTGCCAGCAGCTTAGGGCAGGGAGGCTATGGCTACACCTTC.

V and J are TRBV30 and TRBJ2-1; 11 bases fit TRBD2. The CDR3 sequence is 16 residues long. V shed 2 bases and J 6 bases; nucleotides not matched to a gene: 9. From germline, CDR1 is GTSNPN and CDR2 SVGIG (reference sequence). CDR3: CAWSTRLAGIGNEQFF. The CDR3 nucleotides are TGTGCCTGGAGTACAAGACTAGCGGGAATAGGCAATGAGCAGTTCTTC.

This clone was counted between two and nine times. The chain is built from TRBV5-1 and TRBJ2-1; 14 nucleotides agree with TRBD2. Per the germline V gene, CDR1 is SGHRS and CDR2 is YFSETQ. The CDR3 is 18 amino acids. With 0 bases clipped from V and 9 bases from J, the junction kept 11 bases outside the gene matches. CDR3 sequence: CASSLGLAGTSGSGEQFF. The CDR3 DNA sequence: TGCGCCAGCAGCTTGGGCTTAGCCGGGACTAGCGGGAGTGGTGAGCAGTTCTTC.

V usage is TRBV7-2 and J usage is TRBJ2-6; no clear D gene. This CDR3 comprises 12 residues. V dropped 3 bases and J dropped 8 bases, with 5 bases sitting between them. Germline loops: CDR1 SGHTA, CDR2 FQGNSA. DNA for the CDR3: TGTGCCAGCAGCTTTTCATCCAACGTCCTGACTTTC. Residues: CASSFSSNVLTF.

This chain joins TRBV7-6 and TRBJ2-3, with D tentatively TRBD2 (7 bases). V shed 4 bases and J shed 2 bases, with 13 bases lying between them. The length of the CDR3 is 15 residues. Per the germline V gene, CDR1 is SGHVS and CDR2 is FNYEAQ. The chain's CDR3 is CASSSGRGATDTQYF. The CDR3 coding sequence is TGTGCCAGCAGCTCCGGTCGGGGGGCCACAGATACGCAGTATTTT.

This clone has just a few counts. The chain recombines TRBV29-1 with TRBJ2-7, with TRBD2 matching over 8 bases. The V segment lost 7 bases and the J segment 1 base; nucleotides outside the gene matches: 0. There are 11 residues in the CDR3. Germline CDR1 reads SQVTM; CDR2 reads ANQGSEA. The CDR3 bases are TGCAGCGCGGGGGGGTCCTACGAGCAGTACTTC. It encodes CSAGGSYEQYF.

The rearrangement joins TRBV5-1 to TRBJ2-2, with unresolved D. V was trimmed by 3 bases and J by 5 bases, leaving 8 bases between them. From germline, CDR1 is SGHRS and CDR2 YFSETQ. The CDR3 has 13 residues. The CDR3 sequence is CASSSGQTGELFF. CDR3 bases: TGCGCCAGCAGCTCGGGTCAAACCGGGGAGCTGTTTTTT.

The chain employs TRBV18 and TRBJ2-1, with a tentative D call TRBD2 (6 bases). Germline CDR1 and CDR2: KGHSH and LQKENI. The V end was cut by 3 bases, the J end by 4 bases, with 13 bases between. The CDR3 has 15 amino acids. CDR3 amino acids: CASSPPSVLYNEQFF. In nucleotides, the CDR3 is TGTGCCAGCTCACCGCCTAGCGTCTTGTACAATGAGCAGTTCTTC.

V and J are TRBV19 and TRBJ1-1; D is undetermined. This CDR3 region has 12 residues. CDR1 and CDR2 from the germline V gene are LNHDA and SQIVND (reference sequence). V lost 6 bases, J lost 1 base, and 6 bases lay in between. CDR3 nucleotide sequence: TGTGCCAGTAGCCCACAGAACACTGAAGCTTTCTTT. Amino acids: CASSPQNTEAFF.

The chain uses TRBV7-6 and TRBJ2-5; 11 bases agree with TRBD1. The better agreement between TRBJ2-7 and the DNA end casts doubt on the J call. The CDR3 sequence is 16 residues long. Germline V gene sequence: CDR1 SGHVS, CDR2 FNYEAQ. As DNA, the CDR3 is TGTGCCAGCAGCTTAGGGGGGGGACAGGGGGTATACGAGCAGTACTTC. This gives the protein CASSLGGGQGVYEQYF.

This clone was detected a few times. This probably arose from a read error, given a far larger clone one base away. The chain links TRBV9 to TRBJ1-1; D ambiguous. The CDR3 totals 11 residues. Germline values: CDR1 SGDLS, CDR2 YYNGEE. V was pared by 4 bases and J by 10 bases, with 11 bases between. CDR3 region: CASSLNGVAFF. The DNA for the CDR3 is TGTGCCAGCAGCTTGAACGGAGTAGCTTTCTTT.

A single count supports this clone. The chain is built from TRBV4-1 and TRBJ1-4; D is ambiguous. Germline-derived CDR1 and CDR2 are MGHRA and YSYEKL. The V end was cut by 1 base, the J end by 0 bases, with 9 bases between. The CDR3 consists of 16 residues. The CDR3 loop is CASSQVWQTTNEKLFF. CDR3 coding DNA: TGCGCCAGCAGCCAAGTTTGGCAGACAACTAATGAAAAACTGTTTTTT.

This chain connects TRBV4-3 to TRBJ1-4, with 9 bases fitting TRBD1. J gave up 8 bases and V 1 base, and 2 bases lay outside the gene matches. The CDR3 extends over 14 amino acids. Germline CDR1 is LGHNA and CDR2 is YSLEER. CDR3 protein: CASSQGTGVEKLFF. DNA for the CDR3: TGCGCCAGCAGCCAAGGGACAGGGGTGGAAAAACTGTTTTTT.

V is TRBV19 and J is TRBJ1-3, with D perhaps matching TRBD1 (6 bases). Trimming pared 6 bases from V and 2 bases from J, leaving 14 bases between. The length of the CDR3 is 15 residues. Germline CDR1 is LNHDA and CDR2 is SQIVND (reference sequence). DNA of the CDR3: TGTGCCAGTAGGGTCCAGGGGTCCCCTGGAAACACCATATATTTT. It translates to CASRVQGSPGNTIYF. Supplemented by reference TRBV19 and TRBJ1-3, the full variable domain reads DGGITQSPKYLFRKEGQNVTLSCEQNLNHDAMYWYRQDPGQGLRLIYYSQIVNDFQKGDIAEGYSVSREKKESFPLTVTSAQKNPTAFYLCASRVQGSPGNTIYFGEGSWLTVV.

The chain has TRBV7-2 and TRBJ2-5, with 7 bases aligning to TRBD1. The J call may be mistaken, given a closer DNA end match to TRBJ2-7. The CDR3 consists of 14 residues. Germline values: CDR1 SGHTA, CDR2 FQGNSA. Here the CDR3 DNA reads TGTGCCAGCAGCCTAGACCAGGGGGCCTACGAGCAGTACTTC. Translated, it gives CASSLDQGAYEQYF.

The CDR3, as DNA: TGTGCCAGCAGTTCCGGTGTGTTGTCCTACGAGCAGTACTTC. Amino acids: CASSSGVLSYEQYF. J is TRBJ2-7 and V is TRBV6-1, with D hard to call. This CDR3 has 14 residues. Deletions cut 5 bases from V and 1 base from J, with 12 bases between. The V gene's germline CDR1 is MNHNS and CDR2 SASEGT.

In nucleotides, the CDR3 is TGTGCCAGCGTGCGGGGGACTAGCGGAGAGCAGTACTTC. This sequence encodes CASVRGTSGEQYF. The chain links TRBV7-2 to TRBJ2-7, with 11 bases that match TRBD2. The J segment lost 7 bases and the V segment lost 8 bases, leaving 7 bases of the junction unmatched. This CDR3 has 13 residues. CDR1 and CDR2 from the germline V gene are SGHTA and FQGNSA.

This clone occurred once. The chain couples TRBV5-4 to TRBJ1-2; D gene ambiguous. The CDR3 is 14 amino acids. Trimming left V 0 bases short and J 4 bases short, with 10 bases between. In germline, CDR1 is SGHNT, CDR2 YYREEE (reference sequence). The CDR3 sequence: CASSLASAIYGYTF. Written as DNA, the CDR3 is TGTGCCAGCAGCTTGGCCTCAGCGATCTATGGCTACACCTTC. Complete variable domain (other parts from reference TRBV5-4 and TRBJ1-2): ETGVTQSPTHLIKTRGQQVTLRCSSQSGHNTVSWYQQALGQGPQFIFQYYREEENGRGNFPPRFSGLQFPNYSSELNVNALELDDSALYLCASSLASAIYGYTFGSGTRLTVV.

The CDR3 loop reads CATSSLGDRGNEQFF. CDR3 nucleotides: TGTGCCACCAGCAGCCTCGGGGACAGGGGGAATGAGCAGTTCTTC. The chain is built from TRBV15 and TRBJ2-1, with 11 bases matching TRBD1. The CDR3 spans 15 residues. Trimming at V came to 3 bases and at J to 7 bases, leaving 5 bases not matched to a gene. The germline CDR1 and CDR2 sequences are LNHNV and YYDKDF (reference sequence). The full variable domain, rest sourced from reference TRBV15 and TRBJ2-1, is DAMVIQNPRYQVTQFGKPVTLSCSQTLNHNVMYWYQQKSSQAPKLLFHYYDKDFNNEADTPDNFQSRRPNTSFCFLDIRSPGLGDTAMYLCATSSLGDRGNEQFFGPGTRLTVL.

The chain employs TRBV6-1 and TRBJ2-7; 9 positions match TRBD2. There are 16 residues in the CDR3. Germline V gene data show CDR1 as MNHNS and CDR2 as SASEGT. V shed 4 bases and J 5 bases; nucleotides not matched to a gene: 12. The CDR3 nucleotides are TGTGCCAGCAGTGGATTATCCGGGACTAGCAGCAACGAGCAGTACTTC. Translating gives CASSGLSGTSSNEQYF.

V and J are TRBV7-8 and TRBJ1-1; D might be TRBD1 (5 bases). With 0 bases removed from V and 4 bases from J, the gap between germline ends came to 9 bases. The germline CDR1 and CDR2 sequences are SGHVS and FQNEAQ. The CDR3 totals 14 residues. The CDR3 protein is CASSLAQGSTEAFF. The CDR3 DNA is TGTGCCAGCAGCTTAGCGCAGGGCAGCACTGAAGCTTTCTTT.

The chain carries TRBV4-3 and TRBJ2-1; 9 nucleotides agree with TRBD1. V lost 4 bases to trimming and J lost 3 bases; unmatched junction nucleotides: 4. The germline V gene encodes CDR1 LGHNA and CDR2 YSLEER. The CDR3 runs to 15 residues. CDR3 nucleotides: TGCGCCAGCAGCCTCGGACAGGGGTACTACAATGAGCAGTTCTTC. Its translation is CASSLGQGYYNEQFF.

The J gene is TRBJ1-5, the V gene TRBV2, with TRBD1 matching 9 bases. V gave up 5 bases and J gave up 2 bases; unmatched junction bases: 4. Germline loops: CDR1 SNHLY, CDR2 FYNNEI. This CDR3 is 15 amino acids long. For the CDR3, the DNA is TGTGCCAGCAGTATGGGACAGGGAGGCAATCAGCCCCAGCATTTT. The encoded protein is CASSMGQGGNQPQHF.

V and J are TRBV23-1 and TRBJ2-7; weak D call: TRBD2 (5 bases). TRBV23-1 qualifies as an ORF whose function is uncertain. This CDR3 has 13 residues. V lost 6 bases to trimming and J lost 6 bases, with 15 bases between them. The CDR3 spells CASRGGAVGEQYF. The CDR3 coding sequence is TGCGCCAGCAGAGGTGGAGCGGTCGGCGAGCAGTACTTC.